This T cell receptor (beta chain) was found in a study of early T cells in non-severe SARS-CoV-2 infection. The CDR3 sequence is 15 residues long. Germline values: CDR1 SSHAT, CDR2 FNYEAQ (reference sequence). TCRdb analysed the 5' RACE reads with MiXCR anew, one entry per CDR3 protein. The sample includes about 84,000 distinct CDR3 sequences, about 12% seen only once; the top ten take roughly 2.6%. Many counts were recorded for this clonotype. Mismatch with germline at one junction end may stem from a read error. The rearrangement joins TRBV7-7 to TRBJ2-7; 12 positions agree with TRBD1. The receptor comes from an adult who was a healthcare worker with PCR-confirmed SARS-CoV-2 infection or an uninfected control (not recorded which). The sequencing sample was made of whole blood. CDR3 bases: TGTGCTAGCAGCATGGGGACAGGGGGCGTCTACGAGCAGTACTTC. Its protein product is CASSMGTGGVYEQYF. The variable domain in full, completed from reference TRBV7-7 and TRBJ2-7, reads GAGVSQSPRYKVTKRGQDVTLRCDPISSHATLYWYQQALGQGPEFLTYFNYEAQPDKSGLPSDRFSAERPEGSISTLTIQRTEQRDSAMYRCASSMGTGGVYEQYFGPGTRLTVT.